This is a list of T cell receptor beta chains from one sample in a study of blood T cell repertoires in COVID-19. The repertoire was sequenced with immunoSEQ multiplex PCR; TCRdb's copy has only in-frame clones and lacks some. The sample carries 85,000 to 100,000 clones, almost 90% recorded once. The sequencing input was peripheral blood. All receptors derive from a man in his fifties or sixties with COVID-19, enrolled during active disease. Each CDR3 is given with its conserved first and last residue. A D gene is named only where the DNA matches it firmly. Clone size is given for some rows only: seen once, a few or many times, or a class if the clone is expanded.

j_gene | abundance | d_gene | v_gene | CDR3nt | CDR3aa
TRBJ2-5 | NA | TRBD2 | TRBV9 | TGTGCCAGCAGCGTAGGGCCCGGGACTATTGTGGAGACCCAGTACTTC | CASSVGPGTIVETQYF
TRBJ1-6 | NA | NA | TRBV6-6 | TGTGCCAGCAGCCACCTCGGCTCCTATAATTCACCCCTCCACTTT | CASSHLGSYNSPLHF
TRBJ2-5 | once | TRBD1 | TRBV7-9 | TGTGCCAGCAGCTTAAGGCAGGGGGAAAAGACCCAGTACTTC | CASSLRQGEKTQYF
TRBJ2-1 | NA | TRBD1 | TRBV28 | TGTGCCAGCACCGGGACAGGGGTCAATGAGCAGTTCTTC | CASTGTGVNEQFF
TRBJ2-1 | many | TRBD2 | TRBV30 | TGTGCCTGGAGTCCCCCGGGACTAGACTACAATGAGCAGTTCTTC | CAWSPPGLDYNEQFF
TRBJ1-1 | NA | NA | TRBV5-4 | TGTGCCAGCAGCCTGGACAGGAACACTGAAGCTTTCTTT | CASSLDRNTEAFF
TRBJ1-1 | NA | NA | TRBV21-1 | TGTGCCAGTCCTAATGCAGGTTACTCTGAAGCTTTCTTT | CASPNAGYSEAFF
TRBJ1-2 | NA | NA | TRBV23-1 | TGCGCCAGCAGTCAATCTGGTGGCAGGGTATGCTACACCTTC | CASSQSGGRVCYTF
TRBJ2-7 | NA | NA | TRBV2 | TGTGCCAGCAGTTACAACAGGAGAACCTACGAGCAGTACTTC | CASSYNRRTYEQYF
TRBJ1-3 | NA | NA | TRBV12-3/TRBV12-4 | TGTGCCAGCAGTTTAATAGTCCGAAACACCATATATTTT | CASSLIVRNTIYF
TRBJ2-7 | NA | NA | TRBV15 | TGTGCCACCAGCAGAGGGGGCCTGGGGTACGAGCAGTACTTC | CATSRGGLGYEQYF
TRBJ1-2 | NA | NA | TRBV28 | TGTGCCAGCAGTTTGGGCGCAGGGAACTATGGCTACACCTTC | CASSLGAGNYGYTF
TRBJ2-2 | NA | TRBD1 | TRBV4-1 | TGCGCCAGCAGCCAAAGGACAGGGATTAACACCGGGGAGCTGTTTTTT | CASSQRTGINTGELFF